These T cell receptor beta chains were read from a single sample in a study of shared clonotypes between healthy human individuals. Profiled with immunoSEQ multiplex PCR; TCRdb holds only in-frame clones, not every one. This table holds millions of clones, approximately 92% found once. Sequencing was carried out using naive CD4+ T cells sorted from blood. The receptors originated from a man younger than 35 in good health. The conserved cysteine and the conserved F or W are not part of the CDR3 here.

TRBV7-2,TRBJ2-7,ASSLAAGTSYEQY
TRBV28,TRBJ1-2,ASSPESHRAGYT
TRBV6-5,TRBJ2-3,ASIPSGGGDTQY
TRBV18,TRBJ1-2,ASSPGQANYGYT
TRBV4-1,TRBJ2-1,ASSQVSSGSMNEQF
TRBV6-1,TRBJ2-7,ASSHWTYEQY
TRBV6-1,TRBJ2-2,ASSEALTGNWGGELF
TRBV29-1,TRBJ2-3,SVGMPSTDTQY
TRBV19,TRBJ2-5,ASSKTSGGAAQAYETQY
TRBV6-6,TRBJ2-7,ASSGSGRGYEQY
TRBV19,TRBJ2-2,ASSRQEDTGELF
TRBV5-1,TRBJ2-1,ASSPLEQGFGNEQF
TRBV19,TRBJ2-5,ASSRTLEETQY
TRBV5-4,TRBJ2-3,ASSPPGQGVTDTQY
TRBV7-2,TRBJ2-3,ASSLGTGGSTDTQY
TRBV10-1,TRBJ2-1,ASSEYGWGSSSNEQF
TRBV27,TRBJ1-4,ASSFMGATNEKLF
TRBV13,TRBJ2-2,ASISGTSGRELF
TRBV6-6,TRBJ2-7,ASSSGTLARYEQY
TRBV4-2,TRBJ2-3,ASSQVKRADTQY